This T cell receptor beta chain comes out of a study of T cell responses to AZD1222 COVID-19 vaccine. Findings and caveats of the study: Clonal diversity may have been underestimated, and the donors were mostly white British, with more females than males.

With respect to this clone: As yet, its antigen is unknown.

Data came from immunoSEQ multiplex PCR; TCRdb stores just in-frame clones and leaves some out. Here the sample spans approximately 92,000 clones, around 84% being singletons. Germline V gives CDR1 MGHRA, CDR2 YSYEKL. The CDR3 runs to 16 residues. V lost 0 bases and J 5 bases, leaving 13 bases between the germline ends. The sequence was obtained from an adult in good health. The chain carries TRBV4-1 and TRBJ1-4; tentative D call: TRBD1 (6 bases). Sequencing used peripheral blood, obtained on day 0 of AZD1222 vaccination. This chain's CDR3 is CASSQDGSGGNEKLFF. The CDR3 nucleotides read TGCGCCAGCAGCCAAGACGGTTCGGGGGGCAATGAAAAACTGTTTTTT.